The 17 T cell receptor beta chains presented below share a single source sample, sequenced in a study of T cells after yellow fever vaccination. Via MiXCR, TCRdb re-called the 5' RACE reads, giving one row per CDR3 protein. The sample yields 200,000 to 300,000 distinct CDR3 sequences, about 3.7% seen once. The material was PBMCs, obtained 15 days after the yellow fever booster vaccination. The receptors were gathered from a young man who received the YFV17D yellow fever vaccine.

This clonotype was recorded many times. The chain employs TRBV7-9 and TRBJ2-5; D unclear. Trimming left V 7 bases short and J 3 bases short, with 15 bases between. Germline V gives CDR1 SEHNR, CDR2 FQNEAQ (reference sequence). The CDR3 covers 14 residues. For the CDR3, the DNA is TGTGCCAGCAAACCCGCCTTAGTAGAAGAGACCCAGTACTTC. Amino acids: CASKPALVEETQYF. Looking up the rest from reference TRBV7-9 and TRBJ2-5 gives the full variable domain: DTGVSQNPRHKITKRGQNVTFRCDPISEHNRLYWYRQTLGQGPEFLTYFQNEAQLEKSRLLSDRFSAERPKGSFSTLEIQRTEQGDSAMYLCASKPALVEETQYFGPGTRLLVL.

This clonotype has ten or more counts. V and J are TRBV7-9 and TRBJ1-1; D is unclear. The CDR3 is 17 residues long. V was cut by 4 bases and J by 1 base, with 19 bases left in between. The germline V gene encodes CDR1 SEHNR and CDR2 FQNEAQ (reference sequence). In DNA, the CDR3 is TGTGCCAGCAGCTCCCTCGTCACGACACACCCGAACACTGAAGCTTTCTTT. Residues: CASSSLVTTHPNTEAFF.

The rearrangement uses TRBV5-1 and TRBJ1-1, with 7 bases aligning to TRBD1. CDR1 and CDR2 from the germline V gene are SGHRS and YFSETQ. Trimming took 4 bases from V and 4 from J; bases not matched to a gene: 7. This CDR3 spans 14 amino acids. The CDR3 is CASSQGQPITEAFF. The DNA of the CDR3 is TGCGCCAGCAGCCAGGGACAGCCGATCACTGAAGCTTTCTTT.

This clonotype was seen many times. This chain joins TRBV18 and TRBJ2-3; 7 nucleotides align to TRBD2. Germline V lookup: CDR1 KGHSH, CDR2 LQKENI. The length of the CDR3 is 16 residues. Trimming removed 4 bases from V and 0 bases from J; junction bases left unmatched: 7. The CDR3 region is CASSRRGDASTDTQYF. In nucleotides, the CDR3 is TGTGCCAGCTCACGACGGGGGGACGCAAGCACAGATACGCAGTATTTT.

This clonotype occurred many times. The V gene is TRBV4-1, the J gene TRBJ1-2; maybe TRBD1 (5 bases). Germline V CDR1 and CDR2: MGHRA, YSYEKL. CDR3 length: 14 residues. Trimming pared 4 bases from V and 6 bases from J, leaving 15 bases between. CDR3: CASSPGPRNDGYTF. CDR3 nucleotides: TGCGCCAGCAGCCCGGGACCCAGAAACGATGGCTACACCTTC.

CDR3 nucleotides: TGTGCCAGCAGCGCGTCCGGCACTGAAGCTTTCTTT. Translation: CASSASGTEAFF. This rearrangement joins TRBV14 to TRBJ1-1; D uncertain. Trimming pared 5 bases from V and 4 bases from J, leaving 8 bases between. In germline, CDR1 is SGHDN, CDR2 FVKESK. This CDR3 region has 12 residues.

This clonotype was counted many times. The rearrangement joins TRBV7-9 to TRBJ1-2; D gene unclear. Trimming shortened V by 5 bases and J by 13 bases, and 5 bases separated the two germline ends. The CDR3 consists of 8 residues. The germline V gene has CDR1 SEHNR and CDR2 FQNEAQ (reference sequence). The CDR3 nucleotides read TGTGCCAGCAGCCCCGGCACCTTC. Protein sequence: CASSPGTF.

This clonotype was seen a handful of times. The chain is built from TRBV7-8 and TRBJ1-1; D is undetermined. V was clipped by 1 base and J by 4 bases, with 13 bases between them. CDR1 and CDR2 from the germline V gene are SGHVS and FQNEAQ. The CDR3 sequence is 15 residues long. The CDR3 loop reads CASSLGSSRGTEAFF. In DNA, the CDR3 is TGTGCCAGCAGCTTAGGCTCCTCCCGCGGCACTGAAGCTTTCTTT.

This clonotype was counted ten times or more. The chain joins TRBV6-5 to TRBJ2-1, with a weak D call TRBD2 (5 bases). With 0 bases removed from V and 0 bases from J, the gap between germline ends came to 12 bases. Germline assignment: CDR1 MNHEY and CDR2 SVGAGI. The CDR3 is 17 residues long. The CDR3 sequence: CASSYSVMGSSYNEQFF. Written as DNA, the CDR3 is TGTGCCAGCAGTTACTCAGTTATGGGGAGCTCCTACAATGAGCAGTTCTTC.

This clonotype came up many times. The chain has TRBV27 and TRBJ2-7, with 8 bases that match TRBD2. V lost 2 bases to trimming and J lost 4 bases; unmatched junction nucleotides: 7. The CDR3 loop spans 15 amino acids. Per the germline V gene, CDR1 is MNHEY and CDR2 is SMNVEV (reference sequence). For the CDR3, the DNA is TGTGCCAGCAGTTTAGTAGCGGGGTTGATGTACGAGCAGTACTTC. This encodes CASSLVAGLMYEQYF.

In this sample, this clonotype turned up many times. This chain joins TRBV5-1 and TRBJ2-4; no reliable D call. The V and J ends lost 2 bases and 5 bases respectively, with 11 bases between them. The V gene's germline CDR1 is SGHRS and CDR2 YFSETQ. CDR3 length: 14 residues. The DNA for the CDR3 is TGCGCCAGCAGCTTTGGCGGTCCGGAAAACATTCAGTACTTC. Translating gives CASSFGGPENIQYF.

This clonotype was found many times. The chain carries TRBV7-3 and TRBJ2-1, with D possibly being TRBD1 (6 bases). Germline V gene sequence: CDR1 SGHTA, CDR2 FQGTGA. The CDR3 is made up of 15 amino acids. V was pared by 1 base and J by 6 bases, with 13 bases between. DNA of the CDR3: TGTGCCAGCAGCTTAAGTGGCCAACAGGGCAATGAGCAGTTCTTC. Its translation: CASSLSGQQGNEQFF.

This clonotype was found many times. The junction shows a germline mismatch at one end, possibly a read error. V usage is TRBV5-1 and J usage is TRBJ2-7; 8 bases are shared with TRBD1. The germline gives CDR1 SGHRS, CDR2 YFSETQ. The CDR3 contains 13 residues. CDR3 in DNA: TGTGCCAGCAGCCTCACAGGGGGCTACGAGCAGTACTTC. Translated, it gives CASSLTGGYEQYF.

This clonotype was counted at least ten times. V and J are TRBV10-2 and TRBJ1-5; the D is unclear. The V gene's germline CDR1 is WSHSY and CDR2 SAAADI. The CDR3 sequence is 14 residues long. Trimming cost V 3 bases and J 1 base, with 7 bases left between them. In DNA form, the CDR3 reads TGCGCCAGCAGTGATGTACAGAGCAATCAGCCCCAGCATTTT. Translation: CASSDVQSNQPQHF.

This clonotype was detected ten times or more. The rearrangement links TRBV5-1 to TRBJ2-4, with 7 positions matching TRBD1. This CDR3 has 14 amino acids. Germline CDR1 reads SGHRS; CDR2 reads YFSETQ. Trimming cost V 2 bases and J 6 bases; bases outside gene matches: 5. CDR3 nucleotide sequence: TGCGCCAGCAGCTTTACAGGGGTCCCAAACATTCAGTACTTC. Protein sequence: CASSFTGVPNIQYF. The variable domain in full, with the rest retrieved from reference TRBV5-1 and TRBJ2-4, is KAGVTQTPRYLIKTRGQQVTLSCSPISGHRSVSWYQQTPGQGLQFLFEYFSETQRNKGNFPGRFSGRQFSNSRSEMNVSTLELGDSALYLCASSFTGVPNIQYFGAGTRLSVL.

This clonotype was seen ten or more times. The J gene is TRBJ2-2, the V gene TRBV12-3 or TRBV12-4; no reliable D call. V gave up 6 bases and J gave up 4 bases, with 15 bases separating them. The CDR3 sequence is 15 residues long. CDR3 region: CASSPPEGSTGELFF. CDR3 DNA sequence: TGTGCCAGCAGCCCCCCGGAAGGAAGCACCGGGGAGCTGTTTTTT.

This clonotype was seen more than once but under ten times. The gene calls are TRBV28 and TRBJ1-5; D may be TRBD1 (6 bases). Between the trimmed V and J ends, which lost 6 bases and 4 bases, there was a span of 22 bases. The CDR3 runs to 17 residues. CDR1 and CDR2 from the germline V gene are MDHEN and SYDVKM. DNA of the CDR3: TGTGCCAGCAGCTCACCCAGGGGTCACCTCAGAAATCAGCCCCAGCATTTT. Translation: CASSSPRGHLRNQPQHF.